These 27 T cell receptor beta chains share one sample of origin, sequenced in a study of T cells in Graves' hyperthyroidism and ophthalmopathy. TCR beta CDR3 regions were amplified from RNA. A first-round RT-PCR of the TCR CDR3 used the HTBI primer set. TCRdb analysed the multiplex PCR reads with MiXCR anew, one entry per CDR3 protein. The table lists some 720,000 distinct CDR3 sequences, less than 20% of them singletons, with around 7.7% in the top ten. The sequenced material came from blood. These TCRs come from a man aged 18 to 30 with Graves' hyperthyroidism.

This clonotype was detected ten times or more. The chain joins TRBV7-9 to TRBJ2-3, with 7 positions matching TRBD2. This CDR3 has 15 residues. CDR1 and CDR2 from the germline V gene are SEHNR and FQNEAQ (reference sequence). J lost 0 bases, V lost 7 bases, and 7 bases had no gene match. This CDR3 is CASITGGASTDTQYF. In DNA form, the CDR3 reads TGTGCCAGCATCACGGGAGGCGCTAGCACAGATACGCAGTATTTT.

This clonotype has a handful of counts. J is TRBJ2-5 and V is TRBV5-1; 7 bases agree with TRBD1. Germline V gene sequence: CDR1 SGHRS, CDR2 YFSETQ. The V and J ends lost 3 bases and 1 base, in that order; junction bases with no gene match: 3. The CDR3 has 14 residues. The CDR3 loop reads CASSSGQFQETQYF. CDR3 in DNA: TGCGCCAGCAGCTCGGGACAGTTCCAAGAGACCCAGTACTTC.

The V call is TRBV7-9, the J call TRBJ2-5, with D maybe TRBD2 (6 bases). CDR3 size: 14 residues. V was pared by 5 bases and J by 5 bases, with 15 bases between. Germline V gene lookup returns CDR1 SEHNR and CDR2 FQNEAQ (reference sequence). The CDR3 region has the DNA TGTGCCAGCAGCCCTCCTAGCGCTAGGGAGACCCAGTACTTC. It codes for CASSPPSARETQYF.

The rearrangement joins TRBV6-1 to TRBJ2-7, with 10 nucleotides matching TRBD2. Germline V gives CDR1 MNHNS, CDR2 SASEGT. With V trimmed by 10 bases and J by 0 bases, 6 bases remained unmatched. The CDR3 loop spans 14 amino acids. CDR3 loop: CATTAGGNSYEQYF. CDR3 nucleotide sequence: TGTGCCACTACAGCGGGAGGGAACTCCTACGAGCAGTACTTC.

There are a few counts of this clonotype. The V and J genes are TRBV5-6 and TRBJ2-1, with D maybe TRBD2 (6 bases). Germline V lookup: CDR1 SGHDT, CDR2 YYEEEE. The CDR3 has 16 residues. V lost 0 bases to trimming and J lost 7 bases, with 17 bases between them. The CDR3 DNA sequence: TGTGCCAGCAGCTTGGAAGGAGGGGTCCTTAGAAATGAGCAGTTCTTC. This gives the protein CASSLEGGVLRNEQFF.

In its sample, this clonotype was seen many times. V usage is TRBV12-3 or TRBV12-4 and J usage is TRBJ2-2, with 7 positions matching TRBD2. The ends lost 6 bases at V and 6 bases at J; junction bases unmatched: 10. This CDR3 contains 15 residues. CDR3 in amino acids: CASREGGSGAGELFF. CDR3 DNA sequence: TGTGCCAGCAGGGAAGGCGGGAGCGGCGCCGGGGAGCTGTTTTTT.

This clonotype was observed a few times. The CDR3 loop reads CSAFSGSYNEQFF. DNA for the CDR3: TGCAGTGCTTTTAGCGGCTCCTACAATGAGCAGTTCTTC. The rearrangement uses TRBV20-1 and TRBJ2-1; tentative D call: TRBD2 (6 bases). The germline gives CDR1 DFQATT, CDR2 SNEGSKA (reference sequence). The length of the CDR3 is 13 residues. V gave up 5 bases and J gave up 0 bases, with 8 bases separating them.

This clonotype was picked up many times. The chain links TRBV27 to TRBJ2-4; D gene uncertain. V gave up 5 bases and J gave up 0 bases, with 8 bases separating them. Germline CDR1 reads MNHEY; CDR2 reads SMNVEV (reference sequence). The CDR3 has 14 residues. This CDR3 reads CASSPKQAKNIQYF. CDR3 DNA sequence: TGTGCCAGCAGTCCTAAACAAGCCAAAAACATTCAGTACTTC.

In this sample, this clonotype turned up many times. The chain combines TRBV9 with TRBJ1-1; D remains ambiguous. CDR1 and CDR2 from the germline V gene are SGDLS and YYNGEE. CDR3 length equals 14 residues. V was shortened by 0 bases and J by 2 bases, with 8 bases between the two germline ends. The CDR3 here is CASSVASLNTEAFF. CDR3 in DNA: TGTGCCAGCAGCGTAGCATCCCTTAACACTGAAGCTTTCTTT.

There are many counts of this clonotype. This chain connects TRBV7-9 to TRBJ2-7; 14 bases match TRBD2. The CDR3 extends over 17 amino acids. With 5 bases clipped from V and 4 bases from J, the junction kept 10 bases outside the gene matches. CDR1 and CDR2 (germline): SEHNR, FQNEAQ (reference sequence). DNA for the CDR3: TGTGCCAGCAGCCTAGGACTAGCGGGAGGAGGATTTTACGAGCAGTACTTC. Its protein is CASSLGLAGGGFYEQYF. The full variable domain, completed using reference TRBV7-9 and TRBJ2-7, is DTGVSQNPRHKITKRGQNVTFRCDPISEHNRLYWYRQTLGQGPEFLTYFQNEAQLEKSRLLSDRFSAERPKGSFSTLEIQRTEQGDSAMYLCASSLGLAGGGFYEQYFGPGTRLTVT.

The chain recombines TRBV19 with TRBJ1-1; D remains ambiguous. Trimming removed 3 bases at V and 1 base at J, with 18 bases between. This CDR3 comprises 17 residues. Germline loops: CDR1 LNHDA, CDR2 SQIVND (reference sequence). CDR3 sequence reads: CASSIFYGEYENTEAFF. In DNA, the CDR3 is TGTGCCAGTAGTATTTTTTACGGTGAGTACGAGAACACTGAAGCTTTCTTT.

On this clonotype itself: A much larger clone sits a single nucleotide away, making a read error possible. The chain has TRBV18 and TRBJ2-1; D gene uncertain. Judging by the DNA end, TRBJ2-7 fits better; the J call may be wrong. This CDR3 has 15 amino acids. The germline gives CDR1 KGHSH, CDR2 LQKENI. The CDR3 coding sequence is TGTGCCAGCTCACCCCGATCAGGCTCCTACAATGAGCAGTACTTC. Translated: CASSPRSGSYNEQYF.

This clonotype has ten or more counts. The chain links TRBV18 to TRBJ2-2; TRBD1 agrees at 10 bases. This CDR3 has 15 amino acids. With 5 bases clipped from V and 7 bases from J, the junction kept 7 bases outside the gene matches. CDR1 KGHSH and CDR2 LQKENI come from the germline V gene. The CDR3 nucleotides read TGTGCCAGCTCATCGGGACAGGGGATAAACGGGGAGCTGTTTTTT. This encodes CASSSGQGINGELFF.

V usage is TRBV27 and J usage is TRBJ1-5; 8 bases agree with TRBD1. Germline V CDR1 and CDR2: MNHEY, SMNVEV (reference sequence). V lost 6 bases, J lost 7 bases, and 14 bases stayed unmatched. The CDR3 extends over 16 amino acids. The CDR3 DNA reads TGTGCCAGCAGCCCTATCTCTGACAGGGGTAGCCAGCCCCAGCATTTT. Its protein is CASSPISDRGSQPQHF.

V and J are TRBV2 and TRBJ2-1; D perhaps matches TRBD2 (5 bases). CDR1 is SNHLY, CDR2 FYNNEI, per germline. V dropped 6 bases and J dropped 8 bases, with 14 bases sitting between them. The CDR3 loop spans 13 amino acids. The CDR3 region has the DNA TGTGCCAGCAGGATCGGGGTAGGGTATGAGCAGTTCTTC. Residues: CASRIGVGYEQFF. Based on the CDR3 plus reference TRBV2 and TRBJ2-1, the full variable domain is EPEVTQTPSHQVTQMGQEVILRCVPISNHLYFYWYRQILGQKVEFLVSFYNNEISEKSEIFDDQFSVERPDGSNFTLKIRSTKLEDSAMYFCASRIGVGYEQFFGPGTRLTVL.

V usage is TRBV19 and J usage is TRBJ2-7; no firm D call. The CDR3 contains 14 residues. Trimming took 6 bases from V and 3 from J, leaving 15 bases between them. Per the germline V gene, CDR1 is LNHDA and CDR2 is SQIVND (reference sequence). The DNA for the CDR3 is TGTGCCAGTAGATCGCACCAGGCTAACTACGAGCAGTACTTC. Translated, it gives CASRSHQANYEQYF.

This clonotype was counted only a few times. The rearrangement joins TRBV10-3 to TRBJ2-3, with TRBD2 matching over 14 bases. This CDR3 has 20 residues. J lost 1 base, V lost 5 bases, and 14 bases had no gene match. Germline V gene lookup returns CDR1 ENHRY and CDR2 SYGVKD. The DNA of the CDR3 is TGTGCCATCAGTAGGCCGGCGGGACTAGCGGGAGTCGGGGGCACAGATACGCAGTATTTT. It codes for CAISRPAGLAGVGGTDTQYF.

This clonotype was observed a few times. The CDR3 DNA follows: TGTGCCAGCAGCTACCCTGCGACGGGAGGGGAGCAGTACTTC. Encoded protein: CASSYPATGGEQYF. J is TRBJ2-7 and V is TRBV7-9, with 8 bases that match TRBD2. This CDR3 spans 14 amino acids. Germline loops: CDR1 SEHNR, CDR2 FQNEAQ (reference sequence). The junction had 9 bases not matched to a gene; V was cut back by 4 bases and J by 7 bases.

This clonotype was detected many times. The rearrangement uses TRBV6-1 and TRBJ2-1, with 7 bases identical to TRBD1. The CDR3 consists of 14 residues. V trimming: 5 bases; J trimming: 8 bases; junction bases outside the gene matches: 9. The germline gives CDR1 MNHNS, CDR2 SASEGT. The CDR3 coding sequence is TGTGCCAGCAGTCAAACCGGGACAGAATATGAGCAGTTCTTC. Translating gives CASSQTGTEYEQFF.

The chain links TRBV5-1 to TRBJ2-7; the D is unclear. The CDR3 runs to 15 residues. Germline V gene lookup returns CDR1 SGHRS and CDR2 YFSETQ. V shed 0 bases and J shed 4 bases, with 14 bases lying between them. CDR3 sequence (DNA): TGCGCCAGCAGCTTGGCCCCGGGCCCCAATTACGAGCAGTACTTC. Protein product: CASSLAPGPNYEQYF.

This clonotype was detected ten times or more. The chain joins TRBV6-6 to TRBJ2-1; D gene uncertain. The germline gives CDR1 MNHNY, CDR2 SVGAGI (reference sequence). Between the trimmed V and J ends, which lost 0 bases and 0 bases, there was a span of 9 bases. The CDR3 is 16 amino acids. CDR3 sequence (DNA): TGTGCCAGCAGTTACTCTGACGCCTACTCCTACAATGAGCAGTTCTTC. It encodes CASSYSDAYSYNEQFF.

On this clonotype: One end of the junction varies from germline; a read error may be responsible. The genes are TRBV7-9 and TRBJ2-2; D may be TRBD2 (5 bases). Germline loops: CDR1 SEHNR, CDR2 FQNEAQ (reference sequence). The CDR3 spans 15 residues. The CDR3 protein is CASSRDDKDTGELFF. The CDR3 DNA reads TGTGCCAGCAGCCGCGACGACAAAGACACCGGGGAGCTATTTTTT.

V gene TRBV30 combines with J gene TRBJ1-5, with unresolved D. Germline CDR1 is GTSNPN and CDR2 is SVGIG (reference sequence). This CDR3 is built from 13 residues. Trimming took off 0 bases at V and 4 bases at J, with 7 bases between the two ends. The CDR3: CAWSVVGNQPQHF. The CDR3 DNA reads TGTGCCTGGAGTGTAGTTGGGAATCAGCCCCAGCATTTT.

The CDR3 DNA reads TGTGCCAGCAGCGTCGGACAGGCCAATCAAGAGACCCAGTACTTC. Translated: CASSVGQANQETQYF. The rearrangement joins TRBV7-9 to TRBJ2-5; 7 bases are shared with TRBD1. The germline gives CDR1 SEHNR, CDR2 FQNEAQ (reference sequence). The length of the CDR3 is 15 residues. The V gene end was trimmed by 5 bases and the J gene end by 2 bases; junction bases not matched to a gene: 8. The whole variable domain, filled in from reference TRBV7-9 and TRBJ2-5, reads DTGVSQNPRHKITKRGQNVTFRCDPISEHNRLYWYRQTLGQGPEFLTYFQNEAQLEKSRLLSDRFSAERPKGSFSTLEIQRTEQGDSAMYLCASSVGQANQETQYFGPGTRLLVL.

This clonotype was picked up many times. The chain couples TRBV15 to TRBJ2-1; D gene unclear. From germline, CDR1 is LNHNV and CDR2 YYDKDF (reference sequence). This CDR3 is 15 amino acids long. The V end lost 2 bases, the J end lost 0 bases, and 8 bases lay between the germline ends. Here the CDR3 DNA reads TGTGCCACCAGCAGAACGACACCCTCCTACAATGAGCAGTTCTTC. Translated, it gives CATSRTTPSYNEQFF.

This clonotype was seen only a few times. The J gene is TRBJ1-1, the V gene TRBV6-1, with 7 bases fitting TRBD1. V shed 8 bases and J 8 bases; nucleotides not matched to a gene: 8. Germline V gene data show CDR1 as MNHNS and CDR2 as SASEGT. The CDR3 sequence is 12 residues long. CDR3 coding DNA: TGTGCCAGCGGGTCCCGGGACAGAGAAGCTTTCTTT. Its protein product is CASGSRDREAFF.

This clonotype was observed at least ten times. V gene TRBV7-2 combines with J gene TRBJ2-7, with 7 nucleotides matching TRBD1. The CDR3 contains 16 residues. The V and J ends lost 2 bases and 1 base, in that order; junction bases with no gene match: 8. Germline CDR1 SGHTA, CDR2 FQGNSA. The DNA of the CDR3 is TGTGCCAGCAGCTTAATCTGGGACAGCGATTCCTACGAGCAGTACTTC. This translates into CASSLIWDSDSYEQYF.